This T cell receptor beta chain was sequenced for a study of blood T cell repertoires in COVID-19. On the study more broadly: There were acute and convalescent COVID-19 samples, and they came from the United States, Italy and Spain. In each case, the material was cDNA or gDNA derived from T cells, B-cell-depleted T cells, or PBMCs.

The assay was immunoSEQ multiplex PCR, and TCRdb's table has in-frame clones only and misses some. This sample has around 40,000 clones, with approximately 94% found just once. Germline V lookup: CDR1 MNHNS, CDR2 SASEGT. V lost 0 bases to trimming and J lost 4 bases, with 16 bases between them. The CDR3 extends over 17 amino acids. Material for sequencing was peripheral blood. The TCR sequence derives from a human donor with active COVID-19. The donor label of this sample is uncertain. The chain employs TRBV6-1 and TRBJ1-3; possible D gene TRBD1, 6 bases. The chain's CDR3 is CASSEALGGAFGNTIYF. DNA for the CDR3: TGTGCCAGCAGTGAAGCGCTAGGGGGGGCGTTCGGAAACACCATATATTTT.